This TCR beta chain was recorded in a study of neoadjuvant anti-PD-1 for oral cavity cancer (TCRdb year 2021). With respect to the entire study: Patients mostly received three to four biweekly doses of nivolumab at 3 mg/kg before curative-intent surgical resection. A fourth nivolumab dose was given around day 43 to patients without progression, and definitive surgical resection was performed in those patients on days 50-56. Under RECIST 1.1, a patient counted as a responder if showing complete response, partial response or stable disease, and as a non-responder if showing progression. There were eleven to twelve patients in the parent correlative cohort, and the response rate was 33%. The research as a whole found: After neoadjuvant nivolumab, T cell clonality (Gini index) in PBMCs was significantly higher in non-responders than in responders. A higher pretreatment blood Treg/Th17 ratio correlated with both higher pretreatment blood TCRbeta clonality and lower post-treatment tumor TCRbeta clonality. TCR analyses included only three patients per response group, and the authors called for larger cohorts for validation.

At the junction V is shortened by 5 bases and J by 5 bases; bases outside the gene matches: 8. Inclusive of the bounding cysteine and phenylalanine, the CDR3 is 15 residues long. Of the read, only the CDR3 DNA is kept; its 45 bases are in frame from base 1. In the germline V gene, CDR1 corresponds to SNHLY and CDR2 to FYNNEI. The time point label corresponds to: before neoadjuvant nivolumab. None of the patients had received prior systemic or radiation treatment, and all were newly diagnosed with stage II-IVA oral cavity squamous cell carcinoma. The cohort was composed of patients with HPV-negative, locally advanced oral cavity squamous cell carcinoma. Peripheral blood mononuclear cells were analyzed directly and were not maintained or expanded in culture. The samples were drawn from a longitudinal correlative study tied to a single-arm phase II trial testing neoadjuvant nivolumab in oral cavity squamous cell carcinoma. Subject-matched pre- and post-treatment PBMCs and tumors from three responders and three non-responders underwent genomic DNA-based TCRbeta sequencing. Peripheral blood mononuclear cells were collected once before nivolumab treatment and again after treatment, at the time of surgery. Genomic DNA was isolated from PBMCs using the Maxwell RSC DNA from Cells kit.

This clone showed up just a few times. Its antigen is currently not known. No much larger clone is present one base from it, and per-base qualities are unavailable. For deep sequencing of PBMC libraries, mostly about 480 ng of input genomic DNA was used, and six replicates were run per sample. Following the manufacturer's instructions, the team built TCRbeta libraries using the immunoSEQ hsTCRbeta kit. The completed libraries were mixed into a single pool at 3 nM, then sequenced with an Illumina NovaSeq 6000 S4 flow cell. Per the original workflow: Raw data preprocessing and quality control were performed with the immunoSEQ Analyzer. The analysis was restricted to productive rearrangements, with each unique CDR3 amino acid sequence defining a clonotype. Using the R package tcR, the researchers computed the Gini-Simpson index as their estimate of repertoire clonality. Student's t test was used to compare Gini indices, while Pearson correlation assessed associations with tumor size change. What TCRdb holds here is the immuneACCESS table cut down to in-frame rearrangements. Part of the clones is not present; checked against another copy, under half of the missing clones reflect an unresolved V gene, and the others are unexplained. V and J calls and clone size are given by that table; D and trimming were obtained from the DNA. Recorded for this sample are roughly 13,000 clones; 71% of them occurred a single time. The ten largest clones take up 3.1% of the sample.

The chain employs TRBV2 and TRBJ1-5; 8 middle bases align to TRBD1. The sequence derives from a person between 40 and 85 years old with oral cavity squamous cell carcinoma. Sequencing was performed on PBMCs, taken before nivolumab (anti-PD-1) treatment. The nucleotides are TGTGCCAGCAGTAAGGACAGGGTGCGGGATCAGCCCCAGCATTTT. Protein translation: CASSKDRVRDQPQHF.